This TCR beta chain was observed in a study of tumor-infiltrating lymphocytes in primary liver carcinoma. The overall study: Resection treated the patients' primary liver carcinoma.

In its sample, this clonotype was seen many times. For blood RNA, unsorted whole blood served as the source, and germline DNA was extracted too. The V and J ends lost 5 bases and 8 bases respectively, with 22 bases between them. Germline CDR1 MNHNY, CDR2 SVGAGI (reference sequence). The CDR3 is 16 amino acids. From approximately 490 ng total RNA, TCR beta cDNA was generated with a primer in the constant region. Three rounds of nested multiplex PCR with slightly modified ARM-PCR produced TCR beta libraries. It was with TRBV1-TRBV30 forward primers and a C-beta reverse primer that the first two PCR rounds were run, at 10 to 11 cycles each. TCRdb processed the multiplex PCR reads anew with MiXCR; each CDR3 protein has one entry. This table holds about 330,000 distinct CDR3 sequences, 65% found once.

The origin of this receptor is a man aged 35 to 55 with primary liver carcinoma and hepatitis B virus infection. This chain links TRBV6-6 with TRBJ2-1, with a possible D match to TRBD2 (5 bases). The sequencing sample was made of peripheral blood. Here the CDR3 reads CASSDLSGAKVYEQFF. The CDR3 coding sequence is TGTGCCAGCAGTGATCTCAGCGGCGCAAAGGTCTATGAGCAGTTCTTC.